The rows below give T cell receptor beta chains drawn from one sample of a study of blood T cell repertoires in COVID-19. The table came from immunoSEQ multiplex PCR; TCRdb's copy has only in-frame clones and leaves some out. The sample includes over 200,000 clones, about 91% of them seen just once. The sequencing sample was made of peripheral blood. The receptors originated from a man aged 30-40 years with acute or convalescent COVID-19. The CDR3 runs from the conserved cysteine through the conserved F or W. The order of the fields is CDR3 length, D gene, V gene, clone size, J gene, CDR3 DNA, CDR3 protein. A D gene is named only where the DNA matches it firmly. Clone size, where shown, is once, few, many, or a class for clones that have expanded.

14	.	TRBV28	.	TRBJ2-5	TGTGCCAGCAGTTTTCCAGGCGTCCGGGAGACCCAGTACTTC	CASSFPGVRETQYF
16	TRBD2	TRBV19	once	TRBJ2-7	TGTGCCAGTAGTTCAAGGACTAGCGGGGGAAGGTACGAGCAGTACTTC	CASSSRTSGGRYEQYF
14	.	TRBV12-5	.	TRBJ1-2	TGTGCTAGTGGCACTGTTTTACCGTCGGGTGGCTACACCTTC	CASGTVLPSGGYTF
14	.	TRBV7-9	.	TRBJ1-3	TGTGCCAGCAGCTTCACCGGGGCTGGAAACACCATATATTTT	CASSFTGAGNTIYF
12	.	TRBV19	.	TRBJ1-5	TGTGCCAGTAGTATAGCTAGTCAGCCCCAGCATTTT	CASSIASQPQHF
13	.	TRBV7-9	.	TRBJ2-1	TGTGCCAGCAGCTTGAGTAGATCACATGAGCAGTTCTTC	CASSLSRSHEQFF
15	.	TRBV5-1	.	TRBJ2-3	TGCGCCAGCAGCTTGGAATTGAAAGCCGGGGATACGCAGTATTTT	CASSLELKAGDTQYF
14	TRBD2	TRBV27	once	TRBJ2-7	TGTGCCAGCAGTTTAGTAGCGGGGCCTTACGAGCAGTACTTC	CASSLVAGPYEQYF
14	.	TRBV4-1	.	TRBJ1-2	TGCGCCAGCAGCCAAGCCCCGACAGGCCTAGGCTACACCTTC	CASSQAPTGLGYTF
17	.	TRBV11-2	.	TRBJ1-4	TGTGCCAGCAGCTTATTCGGTCGGGGGGCGCTTGGTCTTTCGCTGTTTTTT	CASSLFGRGALGLSLFF
16	.	TRBV30	.	TRBJ1-5	TGTGCCTGGAGCCTTGGGGGCCCGGCCGGCAATCAGCCCCAGCATTTT	CAWSLGGPAGNQPQHF
19	TRBD2	TRBV24-1	.	TRBJ2-3	TGTGCCACCAGTGATCCTACCAGGACTAGCGGGACGAGAACAGATACGCAGTATTTT	CATSDPTRTSGTRTDTQYF
15	.	TRBV3-1/TRBV3-2	.	TRBJ2-2	TGTGCCAGCAGCCAAGCCCAGCGGGTAGGCGGGGAGCTGTTTTTT	CASSQAQRVGGELFF
13	.	TRBV6-5	.	TRBJ1-2	TGTGCCAGCTCTTTCCGTTATAACTATGGCTACACCTTC	CASSFRYNYGYTF